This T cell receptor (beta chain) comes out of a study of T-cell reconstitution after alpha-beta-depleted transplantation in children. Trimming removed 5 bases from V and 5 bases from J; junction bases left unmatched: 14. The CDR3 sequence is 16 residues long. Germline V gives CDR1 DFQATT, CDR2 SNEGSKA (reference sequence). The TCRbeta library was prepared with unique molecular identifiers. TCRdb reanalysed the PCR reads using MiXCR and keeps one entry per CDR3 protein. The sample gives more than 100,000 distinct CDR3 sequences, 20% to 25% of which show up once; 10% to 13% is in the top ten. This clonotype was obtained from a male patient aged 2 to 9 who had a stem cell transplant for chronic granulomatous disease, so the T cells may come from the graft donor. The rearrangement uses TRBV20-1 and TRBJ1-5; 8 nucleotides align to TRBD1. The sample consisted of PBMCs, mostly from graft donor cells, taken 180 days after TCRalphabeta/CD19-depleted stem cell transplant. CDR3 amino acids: CSALEILRGQDQPQHF. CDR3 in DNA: TGCAGTGCTTTAGAGATCCTCAGGGGGCAGGATCAGCCCCAGCATTTT.